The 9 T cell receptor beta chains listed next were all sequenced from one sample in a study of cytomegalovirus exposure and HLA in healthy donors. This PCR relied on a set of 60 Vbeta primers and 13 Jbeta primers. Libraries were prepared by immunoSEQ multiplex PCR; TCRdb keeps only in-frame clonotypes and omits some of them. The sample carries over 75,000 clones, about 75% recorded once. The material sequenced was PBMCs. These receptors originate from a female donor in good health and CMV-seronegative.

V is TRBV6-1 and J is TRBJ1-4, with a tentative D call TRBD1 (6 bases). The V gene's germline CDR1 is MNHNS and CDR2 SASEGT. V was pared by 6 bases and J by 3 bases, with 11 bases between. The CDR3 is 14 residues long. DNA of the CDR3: TGTGCCAGCAGAAAACAGGGCGCTAATGAAAAACTGTTTTTT. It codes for CASRKQGANEKLFF.

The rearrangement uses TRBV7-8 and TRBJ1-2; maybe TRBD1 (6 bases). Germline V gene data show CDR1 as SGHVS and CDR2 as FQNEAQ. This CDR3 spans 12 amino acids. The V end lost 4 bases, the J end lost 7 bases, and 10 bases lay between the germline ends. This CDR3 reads CASSSGAGGYTF. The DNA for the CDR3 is TGTGCCAGCAGCTCAGGGGCAGGTGGCTACACCTTC. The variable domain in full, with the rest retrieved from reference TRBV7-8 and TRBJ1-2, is GAGVSQSPRYKVAKRGQDVALRCDPISGHVSLFWYQQALGQGPEFLTYFQNEAQLDKSGLPSDRFFAERPEGSVSTLKIQRTQQEDSAVYLCASSSGAGGYTFGSGTRLTVV.

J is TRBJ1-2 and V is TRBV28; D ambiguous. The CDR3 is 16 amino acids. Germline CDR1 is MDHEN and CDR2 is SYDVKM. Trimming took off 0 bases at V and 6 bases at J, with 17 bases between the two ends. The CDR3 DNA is TGTGCCAGCAGTTTATGGCGGGGTGACGGTTCCCATGGCTACACCTTC. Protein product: CASSLWRGDGSHGYTF.

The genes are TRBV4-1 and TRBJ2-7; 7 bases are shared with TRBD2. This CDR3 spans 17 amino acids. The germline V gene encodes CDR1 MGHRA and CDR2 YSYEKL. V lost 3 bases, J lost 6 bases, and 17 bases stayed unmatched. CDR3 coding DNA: TGCGCCAGCAGCCAGTTGGCCGTTAGCGGGTCCCCCAGCGAGCAGTACTTC. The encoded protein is CASSQLAVSGSPSEQYF.

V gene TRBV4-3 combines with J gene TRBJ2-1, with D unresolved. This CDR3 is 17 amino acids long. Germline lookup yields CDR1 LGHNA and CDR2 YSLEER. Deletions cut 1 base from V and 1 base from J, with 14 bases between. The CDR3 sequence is CASSQGPLGRSYNEQFF. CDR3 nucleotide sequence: TGCGCCAGCAGCCAAGGCCCCCTAGGAAGGTCCTACAATGAGCAGTTCTTC.

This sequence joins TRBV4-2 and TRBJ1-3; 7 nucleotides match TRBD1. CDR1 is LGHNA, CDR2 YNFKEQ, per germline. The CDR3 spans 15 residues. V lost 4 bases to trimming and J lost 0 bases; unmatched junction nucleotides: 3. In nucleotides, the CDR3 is TGTGCCAGCAGCCCCAGGGGGACCTCTGGAAACACCATATATTTT. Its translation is CASSPRGTSGNTIYF.

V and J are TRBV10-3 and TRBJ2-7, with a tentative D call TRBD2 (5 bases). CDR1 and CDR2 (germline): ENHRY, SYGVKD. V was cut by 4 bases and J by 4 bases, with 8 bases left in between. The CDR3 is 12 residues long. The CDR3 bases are TGTGCCATCAGTGGGGAGAAATACGAGCAGTACTTC. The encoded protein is CAISGEKYEQYF.

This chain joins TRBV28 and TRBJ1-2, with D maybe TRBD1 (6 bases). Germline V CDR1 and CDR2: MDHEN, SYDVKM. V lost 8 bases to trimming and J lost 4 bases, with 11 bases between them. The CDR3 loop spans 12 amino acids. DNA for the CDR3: TGTGCCAGCGGGGACACCCCCTATGGCTACACCTTC. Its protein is CASGDTPYGYTF.

The CDR3, as DNA: TGTGCCAGCAGCTGGGGACAGGGAACGAACATTCAGTACTTC. This sequence encodes CASSWGQGTNIQYF. The chain links TRBV7-2 to TRBJ2-4; 9 nucleotides match TRBD1. The CDR3 extends over 14 amino acids. With 4 bases clipped from V and 7 bases from J, the junction kept 5 bases outside the gene matches. CDR1 and CDR2 from the germline V gene are SGHTA and FQGNSA.